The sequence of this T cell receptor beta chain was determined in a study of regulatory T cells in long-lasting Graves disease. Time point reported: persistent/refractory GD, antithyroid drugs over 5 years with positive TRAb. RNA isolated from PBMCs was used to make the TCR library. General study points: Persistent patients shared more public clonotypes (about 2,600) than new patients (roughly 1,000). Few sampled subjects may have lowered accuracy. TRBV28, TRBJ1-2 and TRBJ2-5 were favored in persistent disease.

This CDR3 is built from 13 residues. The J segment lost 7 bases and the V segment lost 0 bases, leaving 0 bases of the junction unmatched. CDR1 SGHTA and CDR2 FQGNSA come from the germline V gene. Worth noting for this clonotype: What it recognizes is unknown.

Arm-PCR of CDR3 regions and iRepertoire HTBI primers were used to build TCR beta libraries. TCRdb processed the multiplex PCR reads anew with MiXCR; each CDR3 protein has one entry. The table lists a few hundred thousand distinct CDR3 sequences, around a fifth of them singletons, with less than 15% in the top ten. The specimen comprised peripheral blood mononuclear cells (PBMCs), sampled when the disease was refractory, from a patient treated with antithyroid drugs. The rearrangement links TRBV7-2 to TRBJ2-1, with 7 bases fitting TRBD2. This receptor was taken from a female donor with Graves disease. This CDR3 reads CASSLARENEQFF. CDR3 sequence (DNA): TGTGCCAGCAGCTTAGCGCGGGAGAATGAGCAGTTCTTC.